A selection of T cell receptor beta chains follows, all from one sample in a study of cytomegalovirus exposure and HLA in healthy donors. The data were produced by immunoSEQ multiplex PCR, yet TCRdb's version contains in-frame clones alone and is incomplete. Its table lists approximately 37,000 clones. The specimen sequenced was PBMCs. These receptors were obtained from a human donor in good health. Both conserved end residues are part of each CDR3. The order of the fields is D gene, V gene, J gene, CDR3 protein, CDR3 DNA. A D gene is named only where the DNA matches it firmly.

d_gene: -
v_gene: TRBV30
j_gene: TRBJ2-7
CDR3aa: CAWRRATWNEQYF
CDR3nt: TGTGCCTGGAGGAGGGCAACCTGGAACGAGCAGTACTTC

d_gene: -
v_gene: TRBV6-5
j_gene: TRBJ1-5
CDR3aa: CASSPRGSGQPQHF
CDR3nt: TGTGCCAGCAGTCCTCGAGGGAGCGGACAGCCCCAGCATTTT

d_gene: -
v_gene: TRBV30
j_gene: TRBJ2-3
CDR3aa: CAWRETDTQYF
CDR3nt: TGTGCCTGGAGAGAGACAGATACGCAGTATTTT

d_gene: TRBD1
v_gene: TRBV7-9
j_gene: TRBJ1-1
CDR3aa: CASSIPPTGGATEAFF
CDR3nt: TGTGCCAGCAGCATCCCCCCGACAGGGGGAGCCACTGAAGCTTTCTTT

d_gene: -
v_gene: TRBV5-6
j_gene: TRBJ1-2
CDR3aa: CASSLRGRANYGYTF
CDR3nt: TGTGCCAGCAGCTTGAGAGGGCGAGCTAACTATGGCTACACCTTC

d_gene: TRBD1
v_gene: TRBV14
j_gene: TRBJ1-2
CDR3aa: CASSRGQGTHYGYTF
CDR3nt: TGTGCCAGCAGCCGAGGACAGGGGACCCACTATGGCTACACCTTC

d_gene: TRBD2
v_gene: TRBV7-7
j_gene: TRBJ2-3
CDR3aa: CASSLGTTATDTQYF
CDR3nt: TGTGCTAGCAGCCTAGGGACTACAGCCACAGATACGCAGTATTTT

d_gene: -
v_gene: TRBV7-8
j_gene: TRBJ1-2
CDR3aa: CASSYTTGFHGYTF
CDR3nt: TGTGCCAGCAGCTACACAACAGGGTTTCATGGCTACACCTTC

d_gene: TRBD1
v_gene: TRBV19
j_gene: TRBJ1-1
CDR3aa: CASNDRGNTEAFF
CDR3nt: TGTGCCAGTAATGACAGGGGGAACACTGAAGCTTTCTTT

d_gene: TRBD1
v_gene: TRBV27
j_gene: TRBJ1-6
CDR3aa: CASSFRGQGNSNSPLHF
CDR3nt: TGTGCCAGCAGTTTTCGAGGACAGGGTAATTCAAATTCACCCCTCCACTTT

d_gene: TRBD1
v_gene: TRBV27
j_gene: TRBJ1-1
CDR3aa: CASSSPRGHTEAFF
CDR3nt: TGTGCCAGCAGTTCCCCCAGGGGGCACACTGAAGCTTTCTTT

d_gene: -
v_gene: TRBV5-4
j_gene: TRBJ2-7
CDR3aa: CASSLDAGAAEQYF
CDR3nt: TGTGCCAGCAGCTTGGACGCTGGCGCGGCCGAGCAGTACTTC

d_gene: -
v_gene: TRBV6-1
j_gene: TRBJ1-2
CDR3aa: CASSDGHNYGYTF
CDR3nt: TGTGCCAGCAGCGATGGGCATAACTATGGCTACACCTTC

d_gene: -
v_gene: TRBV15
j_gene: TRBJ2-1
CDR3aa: CATSREEDHEQFF
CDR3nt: TGTGCCACCAGCAGAGAGGAGGATCATGAGCAGTTCTTC

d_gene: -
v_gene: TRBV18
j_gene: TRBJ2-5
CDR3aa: CASSLTDQETQYF
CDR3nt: TGTGCCAGCTCACTCACAGATCAAGAGACCCAGTACTTC

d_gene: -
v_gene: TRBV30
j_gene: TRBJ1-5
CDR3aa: CAWSVGTLSNQPQHF
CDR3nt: TGTGCCTGGAGTGTGGGGACACTAAGCAATCAGCCCCAGCATTTT

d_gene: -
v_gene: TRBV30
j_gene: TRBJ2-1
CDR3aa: CAWTAYNEQFF
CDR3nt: TGTGCCTGGACCGCGTACAATGAGCAGTTCTTC

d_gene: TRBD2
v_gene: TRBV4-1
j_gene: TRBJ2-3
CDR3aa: CASSRKLAGGTSTDTQYF
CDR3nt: TGCGCCAGCAGCCGAAAGCTAGCGGGGGGAACTAGCACAGATACGCAGTATTTT

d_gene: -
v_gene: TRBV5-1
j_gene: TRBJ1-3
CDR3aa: CATKSDPGPGNTIYF
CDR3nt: TGCGCCACCAAAAGTGACCCAGGGCCTGGAAACACCATATATTTT

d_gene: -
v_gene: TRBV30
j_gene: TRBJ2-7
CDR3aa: CAWSVLTYEQYF
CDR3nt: TGTGCCTGGAGTGTGTTGACTTACGAGCAGTACTTC

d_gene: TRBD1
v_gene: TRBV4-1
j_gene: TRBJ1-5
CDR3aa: CASSRGTDPSNQPQHF
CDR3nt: TGCGCCAGCAGCCGGGGGACAGACCCTAGCAATCAGCCCCAGCATTTT

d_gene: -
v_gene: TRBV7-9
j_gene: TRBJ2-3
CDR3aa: CASSPSGGRDTDTQYF
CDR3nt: TGTGCCAGCAGCCCGTCCGGGGGGCGGGACACAGATACGCAGTATTTT

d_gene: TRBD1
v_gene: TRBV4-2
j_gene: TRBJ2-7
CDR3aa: CASSQRAGGQGAEQYF
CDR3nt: TGTGCCAGCAGCCAAAGAGCAGGGGGACAGGGGGCCGAGCAGTACTTC

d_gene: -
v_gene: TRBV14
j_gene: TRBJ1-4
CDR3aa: CASSQARQTNEKLFF
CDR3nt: TGTGCCAGCAGCCAAGCGAGACAAACTAATGAAAAACTGTTTTTT

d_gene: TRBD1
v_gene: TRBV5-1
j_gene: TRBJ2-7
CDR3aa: CASSLTGQGIGRISYEQYF
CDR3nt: TGCGCCAGCAGCCTTACCGGACAGGGGATAGGTAGGATCTCCTACGAGCAGTACTTC

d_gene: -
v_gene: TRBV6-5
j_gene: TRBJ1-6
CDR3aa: CASSSSRGNSPLHF
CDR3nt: TGTGCCAGCAGTTCCAGCCGGGGGAATTCACCCCTCCACTTT

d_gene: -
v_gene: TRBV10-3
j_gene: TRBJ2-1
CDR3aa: CAISESAQQPYNEQFF
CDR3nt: TGTGCCATCAGTGAGTCAGCACAGCAACCCTACAATGAGCAGTTCTTC

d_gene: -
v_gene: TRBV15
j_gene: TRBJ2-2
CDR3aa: CATSRDPARGAGTGELFF
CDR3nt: TGTGCCACCAGCAGAGACCCTGCACGGGGGGCGGGCACCGGGGAGCTGTTTTTT

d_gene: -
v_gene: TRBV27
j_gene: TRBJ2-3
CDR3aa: CASSFREPDTQYF
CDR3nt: TGTGCCAGCAGTTTTCGGGAGCCAGATACGCAGTATTTT

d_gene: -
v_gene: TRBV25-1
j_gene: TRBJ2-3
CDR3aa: CASSVHSLSTDTQYF
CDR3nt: TGTGCCAGCAGTGTCCACAGCCTTAGCACAGATACGCAGTATTTT

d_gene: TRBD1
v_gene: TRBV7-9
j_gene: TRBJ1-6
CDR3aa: CASSLTGGGSPLHF
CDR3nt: TGTGCCAGCAGCTTAACAGGGGGCGGTTCACCCCTCCACTTT

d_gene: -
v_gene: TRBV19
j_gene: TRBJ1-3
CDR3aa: CASSRGVSSGNTIYF
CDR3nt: TGTGCCAGTAGTAGGGGGGTATCCTCTGGAAACACCATATATTTT

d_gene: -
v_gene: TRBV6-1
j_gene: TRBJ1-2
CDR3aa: CASTWADYGYTF
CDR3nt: TGTGCCAGCACCTGGGCAGACTATGGCTACACCTTC

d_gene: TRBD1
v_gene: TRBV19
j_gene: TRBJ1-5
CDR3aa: CASRNRGTSNQPQHF
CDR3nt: TGTGCCAGTAGGAACAGGGGAACTAGCAATCAGCCCCAGCATTTT

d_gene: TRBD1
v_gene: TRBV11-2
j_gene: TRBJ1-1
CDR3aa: CASSSHGQGLNTEAFF
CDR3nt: TGTGCCAGCAGCTCACACGGACAGGGGCTGAACACTGAAGCTTTCTTT

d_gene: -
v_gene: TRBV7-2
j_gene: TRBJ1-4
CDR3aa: CASSPRQPATNEKLFF
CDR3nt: TGTGCCAGCAGCCCTAGACAGCCTGCAACTAATGAAAAACTGTTTTTT

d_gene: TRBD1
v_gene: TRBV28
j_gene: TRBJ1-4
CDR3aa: CASTESGTGVEKLFF
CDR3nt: TGTGCCAGCACCGAGTCCGGGACAGGGGTGGAAAAACTGTTTTTT

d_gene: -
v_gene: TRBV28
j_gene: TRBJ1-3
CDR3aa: CASSFGAPGEGNTIYF
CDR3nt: TGTGCCAGCAGTTTTGGGGCCCCGGGGGAAGGAAACACCATATATTTT

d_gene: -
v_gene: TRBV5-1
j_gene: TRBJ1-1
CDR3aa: CASSPDSMNTEAFF
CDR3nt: TGCGCCAGCAGCCCGGACAGCATGAACACTGAAGCTTTCTTT

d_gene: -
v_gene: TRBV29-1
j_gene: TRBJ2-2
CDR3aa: CSVRRGNTGELFF
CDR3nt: TGCAGCGTTCGCAGGGGGAACACCGGGGAGCTGTTTTTT

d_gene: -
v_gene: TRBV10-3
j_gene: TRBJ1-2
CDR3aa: CAISESGINYGYTF
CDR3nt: TGTGCCATCAGTGAGTCGGGCATTAACTATGGCTACACCTTC

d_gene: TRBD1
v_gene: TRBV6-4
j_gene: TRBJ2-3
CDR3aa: CASSFGTVSTDTQYF
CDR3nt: TGTGCCAGCAGTTTCGGGACAGTAAGCACAGATACGCAGTATTTT

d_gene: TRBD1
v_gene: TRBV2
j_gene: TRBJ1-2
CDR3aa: CASSYTGQGNYGYTF
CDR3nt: TGTGCCAGCAGTTACACGGGACAGGGGAATTATGGCTACACCTTC

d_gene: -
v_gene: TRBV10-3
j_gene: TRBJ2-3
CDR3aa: CAISAVLGDTQYF
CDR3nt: TGTGCCATCAGTGCTGTGCTAGGAGATACGCAGTATTTT

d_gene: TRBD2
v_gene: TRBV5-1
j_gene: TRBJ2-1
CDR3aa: CASSPGLASYNEQFF
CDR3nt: TGCGCCAGCAGCCCTGGACTAGCTTCCTACAATGAGCAGTTCTTC

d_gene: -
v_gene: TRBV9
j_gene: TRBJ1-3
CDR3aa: CASSGGLLISGNTIYF
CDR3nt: TGTGCCAGCAGCGGAGGACTCCTGATCTCTGGAAACACCATATATTTT

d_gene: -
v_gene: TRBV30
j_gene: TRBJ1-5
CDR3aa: CAWSVGQDQPQHF
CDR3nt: TGTGCCTGGAGTGTGGGGCAGGACCAGCCCCAGCATTTT

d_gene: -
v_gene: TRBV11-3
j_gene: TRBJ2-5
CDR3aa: CASSLIVGSIQYF
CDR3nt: TGTGCCAGCAGCTTAATTGTCGGTTCGATCCAGTACTTC

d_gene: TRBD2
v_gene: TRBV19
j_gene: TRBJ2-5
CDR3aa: CASSIGGSGLQETQYF
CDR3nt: TGTGCCAGTAGTATAGGGGGTAGCGGGCTTCAAGAGACCCAGTACTTC

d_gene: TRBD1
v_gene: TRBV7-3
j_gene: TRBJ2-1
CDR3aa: CASSLGQGEDNEQFF
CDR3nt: TGTGCCAGCAGCTTAGGCCAGGGGGAAGACAATGAGCAGTTCTTC

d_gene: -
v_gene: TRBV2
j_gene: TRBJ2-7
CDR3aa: CASSEPAEGLDYEQYF
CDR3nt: TGTGCCAGCAGTGAACCCGCGGAGGGGCTTGACTACGAGCAGTACTTC

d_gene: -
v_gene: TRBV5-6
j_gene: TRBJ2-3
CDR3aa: CASSLGERFTDTQYF
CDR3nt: TGTGCCAGCAGCTTGGGCGAGAGATTCACAGATACGCAGTATTTT

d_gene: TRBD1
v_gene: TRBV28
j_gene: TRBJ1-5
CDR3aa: CASSPVQGANQPQHF
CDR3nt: TGTGCCAGCAGCCCGGTACAGGGGGCGAATCAGCCCCAGCATTTT

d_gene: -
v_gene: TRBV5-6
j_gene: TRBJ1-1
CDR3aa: CASSQMGGEAFF
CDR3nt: TGTGCCAGCAGCCAAATGGGAGGCGAAGCTTTCTTT

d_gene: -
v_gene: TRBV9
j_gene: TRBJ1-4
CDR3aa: CASSVSTGDEKLFF
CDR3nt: TGTGCCAGCAGCGTGTCTACCGGGGATGAAAAACTGTTTTTT

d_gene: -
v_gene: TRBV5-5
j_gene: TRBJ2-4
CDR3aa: CASSLVSKNIQYF
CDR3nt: TGTGCCAGCAGCTTGGTCAGCAAAAACATTCAGTACTTC

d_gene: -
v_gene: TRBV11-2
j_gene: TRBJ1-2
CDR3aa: CASSLGGDPYGYTF
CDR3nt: TGTGCCAGCAGCTTAGGGGGCGACCCCTATGGCTACACCTTC

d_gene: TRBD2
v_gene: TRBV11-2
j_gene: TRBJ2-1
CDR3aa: CASSARLAGGLYNEQFF
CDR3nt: TGTGCCAGCAGCGCCCGACTAGCGGGGGGGCTCTACAATGAGCAGTTCTTC

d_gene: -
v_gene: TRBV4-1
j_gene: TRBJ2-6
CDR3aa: CASSQEARGGTRVGAGANVLTF
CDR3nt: TGCGCCAGCAGCCAAGAAGCTAGAGGGGGAACCAGGGTGGGGGCCGGGGCCAACGTCCTGACTTTC

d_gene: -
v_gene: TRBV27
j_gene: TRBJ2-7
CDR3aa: CASSLLPGEQYF
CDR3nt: TGTGCCAGCAGTTTACTGCCGGGGGAGCAGTACTTC